This TCR beta chain was documented in a study of immune cell composition in non-small cell lung cancer. Trimming at V came to 4 bases and at J to 4 bases, leaving 5 bases not matched to a gene. The CDR3 sequence is 14 residues long. CDR1 SGDLS and CDR2 YYNGEE come from the germline V gene. Sequenced by immunoSEQ multiplex PCR; TCRdb stores in-frame clones only, minus some. The top ten hold 11% of the sample, which has around 13,000 clones, 81% seen once. The sequenced sample consisted of lung tumor tissue. The J gene is TRBJ2-7, the V gene TRBV9; TRBD2 agrees at 10 bases. The origin of this receptor is a human donor with non-small cell lung cancer. The DNA of the CDR3 is TGTGCCAGCAGCCCCGCTAGCGGGAGTTACGAGCAGTACTTC. Translating it yields CASSPASGSYEQYF. The variable domain in full, completed from reference TRBV9 and TRBJ2-7, reads DSGVTQTPKHLITATGQRVTLRCSPRSGDLSVYWYQQSLDQGLQFLIQYYNGEERAKGNILERFSAQQFPDLHSELNLSSLELGDSALYFCASSPASGSYEQYFGPGTRLTVT.